Listed below are T cell receptor beta chains from one sample, sequenced in a study of blood T cell repertoires in COVID-19. Data came from immunoSEQ multiplex PCR; TCRdb stores just in-frame clones and leaves some out. The table includes approximately 220,000 clones, about 85% detected once. Input material: PBMCs or T cells enriched from blood (not recorded which). The receptors originated from a man aged 40-55 years who had recovered from COVID-19. The CDR3 runs from the conserved cysteine through the conserved F or W. D genes are given only for firm matches.

V gene: TRBV4-3; J gene: TRBJ1-2; D gene: -; CDR3 protein: CASSQVTAGDRAGYTF; CDR3 DNA: TGCGCCAGCAGCCAAGTGACGGCAGGGGACCGCGCTGGCTACACCTTC
V gene: TRBV29-1; J gene: TRBJ2-3; D gene: -; CDR3 protein: CSVNLRGTSTDTQYF; CDR3 DNA: TGCAGCGTTAACCTACGGGGGACTAGCACAGATACGCAGTATTTT
V gene: TRBV5-8; J gene: TRBJ1-2; D gene: -; CDR3 protein: CAGGAQPNYGYTF; CDR3 DNA: TGTGCCGGGGGGGCACAACCTAACTATGGCTACACCTTC
V gene: TRBV9; J gene: TRBJ2-5; D gene: TRBD1; CDR3 protein: CASSDRGETQYF; CDR3 DNA: TGTGCCAGCAGCGACAGGGGTGAGACCCAGTACTTC
V gene: TRBV7-8; J gene: TRBJ1-5; D gene: -; CDR3 protein: CASSLAYPGLSNQPQHF; CDR3 DNA: TGTGCCAGCAGCTTAGCTTACCCAGGCCTTAGCAATCAGCCCCAGCATTTT
V gene: TRBV11-2; J gene: TRBJ2-3; D gene: TRBD2; CDR3 protein: CASSREGRVKLAQYF; CDR3 DNA: TGTGCCAGCAGCAGGGAGGGGAGGGTAAAGCTTGCGCAGTATTTT
V gene: TRBV7-2; J gene: TRBJ1-4; D gene: -; CDR3 protein: CASSLGVHQRGEKLFF; CDR3 DNA: TGTGCCAGCAGCTTAGGGGTGCATCAGCGAGGTGAAAAACTGTTTTTT
V gene: TRBV2; J gene: TRBJ2-5; D gene: -; CDR3 protein: CASSEGLKSNQYF; CDR3 DNA: TGTGCCAGCAGTGAAGGACTCAAGAGCAACCAGTACTTC
V gene: TRBV28; J gene: TRBJ2-5; D gene: TRBD2; CDR3 protein: CASSWTSGTQETQYF; CDR3 DNA: TGTGCCAGCAGTTGGACTAGCGGGACGCAAGAGACCCAGTACTTC
V gene: TRBV30; J gene: TRBJ2-7; D gene: -; CDR3 protein: CAWTGVVDGEQYF; CDR3 DNA: TGTGCCTGGACAGGGGTGGTAGATGGCGAGCAGTACTTC
V gene: TRBV10-2; J gene: TRBJ2-5; D gene: -; CDR3 protein: CASSGGGRETQYF; CDR3 DNA: TGCGCCAGCAGTGGGGGAGGTAGGGAGACCCAGTACTTC
V gene: TRBV5-4; J gene: TRBJ2-7; D gene: TRBD2; CDR3 protein: CASSLLAAGGSYEQYF; CDR3 DNA: TGTGCCAGCAGCTTGCTCGCCGCGGGAGGGTCCTACGAGCAGTACTTC
V gene: TRBV27; J gene: TRBJ2-7; D gene: TRBD2; CDR3 protein: CASRAGGNEQYF; CDR3 DNA: TGTGCCAGCAGGGCGGGAGGTAACGAGCAGTACTTC
V gene: TRBV20-1; J gene: TRBJ1-2; D gene: TRBD1; CDR3 protein: CSAGGPYGYTF; CDR3 DNA: TGCAGTGCAGGGGGCCCCTATGGCTACACCTTC
V gene: TRBV4-1; J gene: TRBJ2-7; D gene: -; CDR3 protein: CASSQGAIYEQYF; CDR3 DNA: TGCGCCAGCAGCCAAGGGGCGATCTACGAGCAGTACTTC